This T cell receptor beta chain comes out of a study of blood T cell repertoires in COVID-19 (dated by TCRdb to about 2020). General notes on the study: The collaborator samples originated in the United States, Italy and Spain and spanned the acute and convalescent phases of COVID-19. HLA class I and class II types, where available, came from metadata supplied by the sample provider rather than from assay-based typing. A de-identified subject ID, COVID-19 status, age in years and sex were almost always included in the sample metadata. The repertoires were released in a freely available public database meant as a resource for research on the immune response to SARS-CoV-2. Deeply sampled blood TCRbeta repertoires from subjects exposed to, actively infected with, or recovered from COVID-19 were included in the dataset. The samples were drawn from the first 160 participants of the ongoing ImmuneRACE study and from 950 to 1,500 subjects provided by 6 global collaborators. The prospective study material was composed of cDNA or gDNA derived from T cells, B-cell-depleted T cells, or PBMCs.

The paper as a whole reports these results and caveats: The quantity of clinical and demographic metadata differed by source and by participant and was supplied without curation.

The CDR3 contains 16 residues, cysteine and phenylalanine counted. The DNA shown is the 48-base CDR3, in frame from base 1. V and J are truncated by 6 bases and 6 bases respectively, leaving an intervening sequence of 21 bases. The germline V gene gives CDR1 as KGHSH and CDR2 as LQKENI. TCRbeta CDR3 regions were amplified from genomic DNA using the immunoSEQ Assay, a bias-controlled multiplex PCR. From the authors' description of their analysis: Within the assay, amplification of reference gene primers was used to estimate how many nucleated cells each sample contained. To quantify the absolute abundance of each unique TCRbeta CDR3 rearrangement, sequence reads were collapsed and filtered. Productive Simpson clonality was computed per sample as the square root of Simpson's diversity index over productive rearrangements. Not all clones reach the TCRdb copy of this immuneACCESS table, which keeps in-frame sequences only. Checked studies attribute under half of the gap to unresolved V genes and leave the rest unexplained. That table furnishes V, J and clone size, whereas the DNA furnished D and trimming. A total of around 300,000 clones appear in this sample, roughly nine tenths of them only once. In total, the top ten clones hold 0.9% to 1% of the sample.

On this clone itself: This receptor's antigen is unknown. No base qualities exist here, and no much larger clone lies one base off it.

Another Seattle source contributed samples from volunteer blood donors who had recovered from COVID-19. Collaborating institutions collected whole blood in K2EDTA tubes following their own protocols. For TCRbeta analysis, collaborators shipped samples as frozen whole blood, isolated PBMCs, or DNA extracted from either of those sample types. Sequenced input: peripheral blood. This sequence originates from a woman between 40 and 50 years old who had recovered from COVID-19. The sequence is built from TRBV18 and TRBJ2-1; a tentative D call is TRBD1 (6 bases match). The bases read TGTGCCAGCTCGCCCAACGCACAGGGTGACGGCAATGAGCAGTTCTTC. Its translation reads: CASSPNAQGDGNEQFF.